Sequencing of this T cell receptor (beta chain) was carried out in a study of blood T cells in healthy people across ages (dated by TCRdb to the mid-2010s). The study in broad terms: Template switching captured roughly one uniquely barcoded TCR beta cDNA molecule per two T cells in model experiments. The donors were divided into four age groups: young (average around 17 years), middle-aged (approximately 39), aged (about 56) and long-lived (about 90). For two donors (one aged 18 to 30 and one aged 80 or older), the study analyzed two additional independent replicas of 1 million unique cDNA reads from the same blood draw. Using deep sequencing normalized with unique cDNA molecular identifiers, the study measured how TCR beta repertoire diversity changes with age. Donors of different ages were randomly distributed across sequencing lanes to avoid experimental bias. What the research found in general, with its limitations: Observed TCR beta diversity correlated strongly with the percentage of naive T cells measured by flow cytometry. The long-lived group showed more naive CD4+ T cells, fewer expanded clones and increased TCR diversity than the aged group, suggesting age selection. Estimates of total diversity based on one million sequenced T cells were considered lower bounds and underestimates. Donor CMV infection status was unknown, potentially confounding age-related changes in expanded clonotypes. Observed TCR beta diversity per million T cells fell roughly linearly with age, and a significant reduction was already apparent by age around 40. Bulk unsorted PBMC profiling prevented conclusive comparison of naive and antigen-experienced compartments.

To prepare the library, 5' RACE was applied. Sequenced on an Illumina HiSeq 2500. A second PCR of roughly 6 to 11 cycles was run with a J-beta primer mix and a sample-barcoded 5' primer. A template-switch 5' adaptor carrying 12 random nucleotides introduced a unique molecular identifier onto each TCR beta cDNA molecule. Each sample yielded at least 3 million CDR3-containing paired-end reads. The Mint cDNA synthesis kit, primed by a TRBC-specific oligonucleotide, was used to synthesize first-strand cDNA from all RNA. All cDNA was treated with uracil-DNA glycosylase and then went through a first 18-cycle PCR with the universal primers M1SS and BC2_uni_R. As for the authors' bioinformatics: For normalization, 1 million high-quality reads, each with a distinct molecular identifier, were randomly selected from each sample. Reads with shared molecular identifiers were discarded instead of being binned into consensus sequences. CDR3 identification, clonotype clustering and error correction used MiTCR with a Q25 quality threshold and the strictest error-elimination algorithm. Lower-bound total TCR beta diversity was estimated with a nonparametric unseen species model using Euler transformation. The public reads were reprocessed in TCRdb via fastp at Q25 and MiXCR, keeping in-frame beta chains. Each entry is one CDR3 protein sequence, shown with its most common DNA and genes. The V and J calls were determined by TCRdb, not by the authors. The sample records around 870,000 distinct CDR3 sequences, about 28% of which are singletons. Around 15% of the sample rests with the top ten.

This clonotype was recorded a few times. Its antigen is unknown. Within one base of it there is no much larger clone, and no base qualities were kept. Systemically healthy Caucasian individuals from Russia, roughly 40 in total and aged about 6 to 95 years, were included as donors. Roughly 9.5 milliliters of peripheral blood were drawn from each donor into EDTA-treated Vacutainer tubes. Ficoll-Paque density-gradient centrifugation was used to isolate PBMCs, with at least 6.5 million obtained per sample. Trizol reagent was used to extract total RNA from the PBMCs, yielding at least 5 micrograms per sample. The percentages of naive CD45RAhigh/CD27high T cells were determined by flow cytometry on a PBMC aliquot from every donor. The germline V gene specifies SGHVS as CDR1 and FQNEAQ as CDR2. Ends trimmed: V by 3 bases, J by 1 base; bases unmatched to a gene: 3. Measured from the cysteine to the phenylalanine, the CDR3 is 15 residues long. The DNA shown is the 45-base CDR3, in frame from base 1.

The chain uses TRBV7-8 and TRBJ2-4; the junction holds 7 bases that match TRBD2. Material for sequencing was blood. This TCR was sampled from a woman older than 75 in good health. In nucleotide form, the sequence is TGTGCCAGCAGCTTCAGCGGGATGGCCAAAAACATTCAGTACTTC. Its protein is CASSFSGMAKNIQYF. Extended through the reference TRBV7-8 and TRBJ2-4 proteins, this CDR3 yields the full variable domain: GAGVSQSPRYKVAKRGQDVALRCDPISGHVSLFWYQQALGQGPEFLTYFQNEAQLDKSGLPSDRFFAERPEGSVSTLKIQRTQQEDSAVYLCASSFSGMAKNIQYFGAGTRLSVL.